This paragraph reports one T cell receptor (beta chain). The CDR3 contains 14 residues. Trimming left V 3 bases short and J 0 bases short, with 8 bases between. Germline-derived CDR1 and CDR2 are MNHEY and SVGEGT. This specimen comes from a study of identical twins. Each CDR3 protein is one row after TCRdb ran MiXCR on the 5' RACE reads. The data contain under 900,000 distinct CDR3 sequences, about 18% of them singletons. These data also formed part of another study, on T cells expressing NK-cell markers.

The V and J genes are TRBV6-2 or TRBV6-3 and TRBJ1-1; D remains ambiguous. Sequencing used PBMCs. The clonotype was recovered from a woman aged 18-29 years in good health. CDR3 sequence: CASSYWGVNTEAFF. The CDR3 region has the DNA TGTGCCAGCAGTTATTGGGGAGTGAACACTGAAGCTTTCTTT.